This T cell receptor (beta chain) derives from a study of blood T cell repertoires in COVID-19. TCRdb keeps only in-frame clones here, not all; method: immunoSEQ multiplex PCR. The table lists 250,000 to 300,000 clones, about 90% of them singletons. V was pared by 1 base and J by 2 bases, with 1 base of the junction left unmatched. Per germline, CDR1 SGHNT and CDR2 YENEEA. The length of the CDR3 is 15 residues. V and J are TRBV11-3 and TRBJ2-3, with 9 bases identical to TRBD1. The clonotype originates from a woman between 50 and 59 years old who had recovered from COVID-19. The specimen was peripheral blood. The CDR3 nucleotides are TGTGCCAGCAGCTTAGGGACAGGGGCCACAGATACGCAGTATTTT. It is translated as CASSLGTGATDTQYF. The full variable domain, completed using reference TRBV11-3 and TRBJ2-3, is EAGVVQSPRYKIIEKKQPVAFWCNPISGHNTLYWYLQNLGQGPELLIRYENEEAVDDSQLPKDRFSAERLKGVDSTLKIQPAELGDSAVYLCASSLGTGATDTQYFGPGTRLTVL.